One TCR beta chain is described in this entry. The authors' processing: Estimates of nucleated cell counts were drawn from the amplification of reference gene primers. Generated by immunoSEQ multiplex PCR, the TCRdb table keeps only in-frame clones and is missing some. V, J and clone size were drawn from that table, and D and trimming were deduced from the DNA. The sample holds 150,000 or so clones; more than 75% are singletons and the top ten take around 5.5%. The sample belongs to a study of blood T cell repertoires in COVID-19. Whole-study context: The samples span acute and convalescent COVID-19 from the United States, Italy and Spain.

Germline V gene data show CDR1 as SQVTM and CDR2 as ANQGSEA. Losses at the gene ends were 5 bases for V and 4 bases for J; bases not matched to a gene: 6. CDR3 size: 15 residues. Assignment of participants to cohorts was predicated upon participant-reported clinical history. The rearrangement uses TRBV29-1 and TRBJ2-2, with 11 bases aligning to TRBD2. The sample taken for sequencing was PBMCs or T cells enriched from blood (not recorded which). This TCR came from a woman between 50 and 59 years old who had recovered from COVID-19. The CDR3 nucleotides read TGCAGCGTTATTAGCGGGGGGGCACTCACCGGGGAGCTGTTTTTT. Amino acid sequence: CSVISGGALTGELFF.